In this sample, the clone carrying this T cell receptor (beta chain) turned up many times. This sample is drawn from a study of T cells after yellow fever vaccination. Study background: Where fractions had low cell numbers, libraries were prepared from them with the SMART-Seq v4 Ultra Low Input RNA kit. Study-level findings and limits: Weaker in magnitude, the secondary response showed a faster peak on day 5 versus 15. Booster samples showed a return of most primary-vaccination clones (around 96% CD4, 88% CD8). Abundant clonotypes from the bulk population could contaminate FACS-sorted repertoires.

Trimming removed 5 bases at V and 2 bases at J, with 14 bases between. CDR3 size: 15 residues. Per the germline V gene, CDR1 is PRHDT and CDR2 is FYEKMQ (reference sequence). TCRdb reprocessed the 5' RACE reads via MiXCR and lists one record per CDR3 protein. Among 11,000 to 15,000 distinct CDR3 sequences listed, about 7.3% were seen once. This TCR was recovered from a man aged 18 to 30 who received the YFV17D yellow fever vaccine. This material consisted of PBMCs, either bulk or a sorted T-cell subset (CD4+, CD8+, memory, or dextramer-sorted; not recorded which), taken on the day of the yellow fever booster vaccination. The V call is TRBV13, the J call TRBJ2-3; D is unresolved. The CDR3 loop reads CASSLRMAYTDTQYF. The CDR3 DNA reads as TGTGCCAGCAGCCTGCGGATGGCCTACACAGATACGCAGTATTTT.